This T cell receptor beta chain stems from a study of blood T cell repertoires in COVID-19. Assay used: immunoSEQ multiplex PCR; TCRdb lists only in-frame clones, some missing. Of under 70,000 clones detected, roughly nine tenths appear once; the ten largest clones hold around 7%. The TCR was taken from a woman aged 55-69 years with active or convalescent COVID-19. Sequenced: peripheral blood.

CDR3 region: CASPGLAVDEQFF. DNA of the CDR3: TGTGCCAGTCCGGGACTAGCGGTCGATGAGCAGTTCTTC. The gene calls are TRBV21-1 and TRBJ2-1; the table's D call TRBD2 went unverified against the DNA. TRBV21-1 has pseudogene status. The CDR3 is 13 amino acids.